This TCR beta chain was retrieved from a study of Graves' ophthalmopathy and Graves' hyperthyroidism. Study-wide results and limits: A classifier, a 13-signature model, separated ophthalmopathy from stable hyperthyroidism with 85% to 90% sensitivity and roughly 80% specificity.

Details on this clonotype: Its antigen is undetermined.

This CDR3 spans 14 amino acids. The germline gives CDR1 SQVTM, CDR2 ANQGSEA. Trimming took off 6 bases at V and 0 bases at J, with 14 bases between the two ends. RNA transcripts were the template, and TCR beta CDR3 regions were amplified from them. HTBI-primed RT-PCR formed the first round, and a multiplex PCR formed the second. One entry per CDR3 protein, called by TCRdb with MiXCR from the multiplex PCR reads. The profile shows about 600,000 distinct CDR3 sequences, under 45% of them singletons. The material sequenced was peripheral blood or thyroid tissue (not recorded which). This sequence was found in an adult man with Graves' hyperthyroidism. The rearrangement links TRBV29-1 to TRBJ1-1; possibly TRBD1 for D (5 bases). The CDR3 DNA reads as TGCAGCGTCAACCCGACAGAATTGAACACTGAAGCTTTCTTT. Protein product: CSVNPTELNTEAFF.